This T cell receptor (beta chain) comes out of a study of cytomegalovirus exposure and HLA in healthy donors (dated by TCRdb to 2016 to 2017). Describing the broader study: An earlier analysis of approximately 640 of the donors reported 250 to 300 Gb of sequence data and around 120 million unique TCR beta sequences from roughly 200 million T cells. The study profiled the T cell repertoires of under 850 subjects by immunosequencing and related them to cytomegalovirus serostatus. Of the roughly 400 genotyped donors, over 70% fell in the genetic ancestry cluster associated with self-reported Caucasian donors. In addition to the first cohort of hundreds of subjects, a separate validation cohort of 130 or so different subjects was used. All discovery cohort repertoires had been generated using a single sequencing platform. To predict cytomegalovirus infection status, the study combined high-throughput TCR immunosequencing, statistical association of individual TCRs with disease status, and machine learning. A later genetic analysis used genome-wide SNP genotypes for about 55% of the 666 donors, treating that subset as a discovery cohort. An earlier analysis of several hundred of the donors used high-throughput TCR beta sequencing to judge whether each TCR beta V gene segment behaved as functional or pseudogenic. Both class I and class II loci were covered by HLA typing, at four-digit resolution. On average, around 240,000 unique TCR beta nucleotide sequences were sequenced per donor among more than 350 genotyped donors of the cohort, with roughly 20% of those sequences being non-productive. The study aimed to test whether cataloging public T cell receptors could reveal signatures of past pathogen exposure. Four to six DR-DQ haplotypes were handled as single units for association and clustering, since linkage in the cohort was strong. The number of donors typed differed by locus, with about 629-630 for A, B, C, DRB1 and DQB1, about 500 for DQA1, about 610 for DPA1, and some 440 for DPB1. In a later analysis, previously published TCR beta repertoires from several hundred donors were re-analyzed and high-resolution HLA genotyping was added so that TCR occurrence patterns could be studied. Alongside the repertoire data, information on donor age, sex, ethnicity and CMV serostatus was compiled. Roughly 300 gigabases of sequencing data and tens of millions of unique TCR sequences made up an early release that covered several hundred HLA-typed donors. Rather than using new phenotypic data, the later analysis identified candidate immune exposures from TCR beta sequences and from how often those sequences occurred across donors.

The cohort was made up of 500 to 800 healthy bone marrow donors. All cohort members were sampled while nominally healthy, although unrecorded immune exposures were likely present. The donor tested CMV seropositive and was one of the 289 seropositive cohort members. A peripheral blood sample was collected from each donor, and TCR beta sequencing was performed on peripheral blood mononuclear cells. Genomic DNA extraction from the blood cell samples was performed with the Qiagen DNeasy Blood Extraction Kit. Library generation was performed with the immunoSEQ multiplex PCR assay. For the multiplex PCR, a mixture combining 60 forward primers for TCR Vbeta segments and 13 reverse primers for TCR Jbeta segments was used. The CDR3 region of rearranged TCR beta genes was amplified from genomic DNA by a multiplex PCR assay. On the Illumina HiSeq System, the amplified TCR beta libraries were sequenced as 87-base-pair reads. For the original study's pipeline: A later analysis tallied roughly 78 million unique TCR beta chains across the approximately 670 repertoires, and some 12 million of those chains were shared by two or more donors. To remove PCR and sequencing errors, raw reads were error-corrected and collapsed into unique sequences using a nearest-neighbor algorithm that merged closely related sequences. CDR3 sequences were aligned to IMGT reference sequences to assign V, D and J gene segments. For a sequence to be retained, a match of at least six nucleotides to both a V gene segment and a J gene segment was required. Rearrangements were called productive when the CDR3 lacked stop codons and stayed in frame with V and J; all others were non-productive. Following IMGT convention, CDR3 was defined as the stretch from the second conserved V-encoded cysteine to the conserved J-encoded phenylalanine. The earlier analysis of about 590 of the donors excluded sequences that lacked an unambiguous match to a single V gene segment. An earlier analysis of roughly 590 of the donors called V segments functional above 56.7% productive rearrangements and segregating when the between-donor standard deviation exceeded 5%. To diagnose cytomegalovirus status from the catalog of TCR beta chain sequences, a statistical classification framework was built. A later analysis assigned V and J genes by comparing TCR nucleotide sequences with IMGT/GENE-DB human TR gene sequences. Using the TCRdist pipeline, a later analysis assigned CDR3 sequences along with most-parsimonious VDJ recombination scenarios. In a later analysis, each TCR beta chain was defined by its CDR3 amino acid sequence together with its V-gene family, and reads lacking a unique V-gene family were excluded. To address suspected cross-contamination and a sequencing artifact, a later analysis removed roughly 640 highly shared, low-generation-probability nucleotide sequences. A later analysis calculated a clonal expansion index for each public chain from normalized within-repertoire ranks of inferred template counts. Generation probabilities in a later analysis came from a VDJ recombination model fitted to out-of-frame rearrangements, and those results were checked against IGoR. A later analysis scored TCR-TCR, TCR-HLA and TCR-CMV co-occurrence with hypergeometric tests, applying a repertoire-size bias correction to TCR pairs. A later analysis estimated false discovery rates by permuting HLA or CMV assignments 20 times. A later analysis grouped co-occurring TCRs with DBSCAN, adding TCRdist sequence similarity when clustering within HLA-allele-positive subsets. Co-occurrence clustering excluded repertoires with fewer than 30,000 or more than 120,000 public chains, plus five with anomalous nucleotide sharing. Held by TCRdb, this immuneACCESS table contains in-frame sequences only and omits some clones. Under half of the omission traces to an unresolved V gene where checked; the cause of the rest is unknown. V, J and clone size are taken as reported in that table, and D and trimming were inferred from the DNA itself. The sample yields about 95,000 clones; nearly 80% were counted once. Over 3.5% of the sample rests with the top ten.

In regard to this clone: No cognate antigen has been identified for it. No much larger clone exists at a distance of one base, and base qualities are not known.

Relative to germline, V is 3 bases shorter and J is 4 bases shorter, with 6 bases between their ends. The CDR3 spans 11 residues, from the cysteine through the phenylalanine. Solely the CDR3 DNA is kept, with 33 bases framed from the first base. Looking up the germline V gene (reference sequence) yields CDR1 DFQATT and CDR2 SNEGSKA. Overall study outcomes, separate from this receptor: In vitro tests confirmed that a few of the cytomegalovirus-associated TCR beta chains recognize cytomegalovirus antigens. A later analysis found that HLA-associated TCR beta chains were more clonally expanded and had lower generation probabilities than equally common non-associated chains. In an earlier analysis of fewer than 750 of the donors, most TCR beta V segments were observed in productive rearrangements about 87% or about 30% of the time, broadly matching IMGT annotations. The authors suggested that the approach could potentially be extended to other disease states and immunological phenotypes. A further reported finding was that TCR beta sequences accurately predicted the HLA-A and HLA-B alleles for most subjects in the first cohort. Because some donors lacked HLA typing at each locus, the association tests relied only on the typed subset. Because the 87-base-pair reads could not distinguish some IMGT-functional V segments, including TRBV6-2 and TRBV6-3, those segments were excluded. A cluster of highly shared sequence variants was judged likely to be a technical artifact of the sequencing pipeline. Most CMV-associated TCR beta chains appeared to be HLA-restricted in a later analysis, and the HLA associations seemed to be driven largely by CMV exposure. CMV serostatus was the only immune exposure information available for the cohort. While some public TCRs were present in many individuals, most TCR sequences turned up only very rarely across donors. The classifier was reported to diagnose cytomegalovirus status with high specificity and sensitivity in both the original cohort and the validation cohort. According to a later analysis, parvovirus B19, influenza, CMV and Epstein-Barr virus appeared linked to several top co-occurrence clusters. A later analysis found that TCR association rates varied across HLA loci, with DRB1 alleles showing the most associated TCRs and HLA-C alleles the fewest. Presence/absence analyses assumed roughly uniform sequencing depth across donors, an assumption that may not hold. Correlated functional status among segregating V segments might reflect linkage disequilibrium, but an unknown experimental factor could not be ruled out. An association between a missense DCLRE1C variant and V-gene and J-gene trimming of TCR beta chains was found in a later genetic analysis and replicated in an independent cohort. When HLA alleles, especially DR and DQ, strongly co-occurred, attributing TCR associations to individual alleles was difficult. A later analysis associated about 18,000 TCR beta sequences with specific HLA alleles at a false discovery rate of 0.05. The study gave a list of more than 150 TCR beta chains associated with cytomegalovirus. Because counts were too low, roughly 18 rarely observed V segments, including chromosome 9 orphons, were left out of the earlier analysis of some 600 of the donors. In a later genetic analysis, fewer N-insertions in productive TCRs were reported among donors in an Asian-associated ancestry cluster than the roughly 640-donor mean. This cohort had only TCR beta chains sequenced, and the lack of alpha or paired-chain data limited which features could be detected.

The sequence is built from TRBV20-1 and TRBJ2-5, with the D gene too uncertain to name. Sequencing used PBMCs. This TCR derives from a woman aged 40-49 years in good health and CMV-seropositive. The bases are TGCAGTGCTAGGACTCTAGAGACCCAGTACTTC. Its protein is CSARTLETQYF.